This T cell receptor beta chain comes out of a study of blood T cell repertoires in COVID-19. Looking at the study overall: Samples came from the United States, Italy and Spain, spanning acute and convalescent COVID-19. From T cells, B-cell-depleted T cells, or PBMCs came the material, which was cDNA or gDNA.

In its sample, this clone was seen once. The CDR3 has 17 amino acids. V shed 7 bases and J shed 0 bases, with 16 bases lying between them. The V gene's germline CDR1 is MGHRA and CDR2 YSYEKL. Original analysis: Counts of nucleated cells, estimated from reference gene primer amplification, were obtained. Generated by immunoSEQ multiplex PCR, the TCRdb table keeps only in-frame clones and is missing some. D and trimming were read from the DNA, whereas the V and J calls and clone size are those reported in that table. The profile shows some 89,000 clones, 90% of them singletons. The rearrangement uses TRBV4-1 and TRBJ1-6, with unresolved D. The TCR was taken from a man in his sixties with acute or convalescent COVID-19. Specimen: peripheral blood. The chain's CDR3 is CASTPTDGSSYNSPLHF. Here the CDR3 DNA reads TGCGCCAGCACTCCAACCGACGGGAGCTCCTATAATTCACCCCTCCACTTT.